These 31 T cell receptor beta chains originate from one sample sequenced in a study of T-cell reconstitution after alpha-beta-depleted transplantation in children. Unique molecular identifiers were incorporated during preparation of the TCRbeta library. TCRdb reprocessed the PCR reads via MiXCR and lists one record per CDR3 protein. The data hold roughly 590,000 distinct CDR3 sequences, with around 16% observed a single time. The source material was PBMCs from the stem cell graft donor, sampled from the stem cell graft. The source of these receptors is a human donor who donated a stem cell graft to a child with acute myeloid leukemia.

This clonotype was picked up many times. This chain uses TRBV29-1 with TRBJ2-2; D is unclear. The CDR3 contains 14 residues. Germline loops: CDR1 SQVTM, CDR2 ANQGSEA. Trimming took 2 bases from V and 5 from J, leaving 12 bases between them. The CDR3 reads CSVEQEPRTGELFF. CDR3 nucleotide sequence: TGCAGCGTTGAACAGGAACCAAGGACCGGGGAGCTGTTTTTT.

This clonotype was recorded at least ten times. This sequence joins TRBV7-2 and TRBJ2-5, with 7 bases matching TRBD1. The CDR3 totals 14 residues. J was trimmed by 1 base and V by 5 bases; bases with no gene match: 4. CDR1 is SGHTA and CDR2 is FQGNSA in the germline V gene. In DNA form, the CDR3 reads TGTGCCAGCAGCCAGGGACAGATCCAAGAGACCCAGTACTTC. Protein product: CASSQGQIQETQYF.

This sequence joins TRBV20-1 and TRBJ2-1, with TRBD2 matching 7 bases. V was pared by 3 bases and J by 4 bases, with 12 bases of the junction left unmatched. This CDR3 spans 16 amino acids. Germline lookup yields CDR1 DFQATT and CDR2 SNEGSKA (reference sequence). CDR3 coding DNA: TGCAGTGCTAGGGGTCCAATCGGGGGGAGGTACAATGAGCAGTTCTTC. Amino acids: CSARGPIGGRYNEQFF.

CDR3 DNA sequence: TGTGCCAGCTCCGGGGGGCCGGTAGGTGAGCAGTACTTC. It is translated as CASSGGPVGEQYF. This chain joins TRBV21-1 and TRBJ2-7; the table names TRBD2, a call not compared with the DNA. TRBV21-1 is labeled a pseudogene. There are 13 residues in the CDR3.

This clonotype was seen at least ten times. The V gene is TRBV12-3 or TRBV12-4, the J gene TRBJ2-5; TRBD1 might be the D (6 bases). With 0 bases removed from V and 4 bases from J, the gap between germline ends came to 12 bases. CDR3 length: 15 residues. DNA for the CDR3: TGTGCCAGCAGTTTAGCGGGACACTGGGGAGAGACCCAGTACTTC. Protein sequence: CASSLAGHWGETQYF.

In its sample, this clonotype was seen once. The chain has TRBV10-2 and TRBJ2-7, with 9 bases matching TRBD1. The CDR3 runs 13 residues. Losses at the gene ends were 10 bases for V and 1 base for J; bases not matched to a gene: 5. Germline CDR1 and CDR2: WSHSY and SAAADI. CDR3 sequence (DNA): TGCGCCACCCGGGACAGGGTTTCCTACGAGCAGTACGTC. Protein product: CATRDRVSYEQYV.

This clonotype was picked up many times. The CDR3 bases are TGCAGTGCTAGAGAGACGGGGACTGAAGCTTTCTTT. Residues: CSARETGTEAFF. The chain couples TRBV20-1 to TRBJ1-1; no clear D. The CDR3 consists of 12 residues. Per the germline V gene, CDR1 is DFQATT and CDR2 is SNEGSKA (reference sequence). The V gene lost 0 bases and the J gene lost 5 bases, with 7 bases spanning the gap.

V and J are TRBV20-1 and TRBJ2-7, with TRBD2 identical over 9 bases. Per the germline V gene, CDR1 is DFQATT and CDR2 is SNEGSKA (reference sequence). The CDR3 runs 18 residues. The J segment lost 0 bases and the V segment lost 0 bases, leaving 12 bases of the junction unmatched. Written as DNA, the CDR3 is TGCAGTGCTAGAGATCTGGGCTTGGCGGGGGGGAACTCCTACGAGCAGTACTTC. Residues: CSARDLGLAGGNSYEQYF.

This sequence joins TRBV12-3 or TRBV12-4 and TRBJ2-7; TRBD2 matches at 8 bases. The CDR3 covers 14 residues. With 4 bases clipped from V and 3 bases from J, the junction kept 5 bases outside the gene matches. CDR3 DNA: TGTGCCAGCAGTTATTTAGCGGGGATCTACGAGCAGTACTTC. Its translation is CASSYLAGIYEQYF.

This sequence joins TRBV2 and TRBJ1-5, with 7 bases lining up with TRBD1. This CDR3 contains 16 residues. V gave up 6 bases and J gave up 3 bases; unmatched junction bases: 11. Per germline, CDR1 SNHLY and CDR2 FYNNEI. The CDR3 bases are TGTGCCAGCAGCTCAGAGGGACAGTTTTACAATCAGCCCCAGCATTTT. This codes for CASSSEGQFYNQPQHF.

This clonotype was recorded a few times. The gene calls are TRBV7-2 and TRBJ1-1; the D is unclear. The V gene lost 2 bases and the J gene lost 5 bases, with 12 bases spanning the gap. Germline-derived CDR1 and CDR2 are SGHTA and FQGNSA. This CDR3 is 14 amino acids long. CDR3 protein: CASSLFRSWTEAFF. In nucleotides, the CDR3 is TGTGCCAGCAGCTTATTTCGGTCATGGACTGAAGCTTTCTTT.

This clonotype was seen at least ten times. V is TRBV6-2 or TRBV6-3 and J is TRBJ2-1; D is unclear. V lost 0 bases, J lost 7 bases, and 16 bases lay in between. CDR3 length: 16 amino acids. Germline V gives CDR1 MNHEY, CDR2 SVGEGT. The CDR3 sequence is CASSYSMQRAANEQFF. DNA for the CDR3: TGTGCCAGCAGTTACTCGATGCAGCGCGCGGCGAATGAGCAGTTCTTC.

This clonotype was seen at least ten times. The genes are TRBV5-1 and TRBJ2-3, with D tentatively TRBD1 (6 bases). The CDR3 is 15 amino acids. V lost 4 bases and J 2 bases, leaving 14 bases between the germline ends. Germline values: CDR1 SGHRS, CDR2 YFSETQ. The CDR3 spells CASSLGGFPTDTQYF. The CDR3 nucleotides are TGCGCCAGCAGCCTAGGGGGTTTCCCCACAGATACGCAGTATTTT.

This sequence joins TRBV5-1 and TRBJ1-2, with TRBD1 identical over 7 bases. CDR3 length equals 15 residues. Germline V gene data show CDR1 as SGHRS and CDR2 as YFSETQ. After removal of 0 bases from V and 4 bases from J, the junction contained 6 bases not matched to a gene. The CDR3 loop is CASSLVVGGTYGYTF. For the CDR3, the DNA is TGCGCCAGCAGCTTGGTTGTAGGGGGCACCTATGGCTACACCTTC.

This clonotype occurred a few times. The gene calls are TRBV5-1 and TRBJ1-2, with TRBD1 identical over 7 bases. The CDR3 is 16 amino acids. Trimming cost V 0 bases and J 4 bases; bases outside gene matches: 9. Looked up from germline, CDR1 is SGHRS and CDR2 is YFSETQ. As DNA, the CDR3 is TGCGCCAGCAGCTTGGGCCATAGACAGGGTCCCTATGGCTACACCTTC. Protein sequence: CASSLGHRQGPYGYTF.

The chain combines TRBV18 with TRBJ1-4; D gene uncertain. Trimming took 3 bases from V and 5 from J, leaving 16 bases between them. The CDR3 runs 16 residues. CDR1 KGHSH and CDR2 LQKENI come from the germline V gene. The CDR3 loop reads CASSPIGQRPNEKLFF. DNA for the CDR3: TGTGCCAGCTCACCCATAGGGCAGCGACCGAATGAAAAACTGTTTTTT.

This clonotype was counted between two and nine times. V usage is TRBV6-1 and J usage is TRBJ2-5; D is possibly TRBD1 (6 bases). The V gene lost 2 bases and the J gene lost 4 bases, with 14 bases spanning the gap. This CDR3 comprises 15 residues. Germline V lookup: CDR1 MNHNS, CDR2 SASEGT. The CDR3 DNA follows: TGTGCCAGCAGTGAATACAGGGTAGTGGGAGAGACCCAGTACTTC. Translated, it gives CASSEYRVVGETQYF.

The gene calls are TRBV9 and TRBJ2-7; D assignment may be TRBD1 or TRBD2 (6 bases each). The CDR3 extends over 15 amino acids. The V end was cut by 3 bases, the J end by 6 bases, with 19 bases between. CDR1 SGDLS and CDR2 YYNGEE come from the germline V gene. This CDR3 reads CASSALDSTGAEQYF. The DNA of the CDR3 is TGTGCCAGCAGCGCCTTGGATAGCACGGGGGCCGAGCAGTACTTC.

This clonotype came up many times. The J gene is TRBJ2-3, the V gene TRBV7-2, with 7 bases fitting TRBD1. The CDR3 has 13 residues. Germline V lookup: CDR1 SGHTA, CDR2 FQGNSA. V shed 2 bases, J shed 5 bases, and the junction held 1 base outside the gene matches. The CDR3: CASSLRQGDTQYF. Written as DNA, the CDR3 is TGTGCCAGCAGCTTACGACAGGGAGATACGCAGTATTTT.

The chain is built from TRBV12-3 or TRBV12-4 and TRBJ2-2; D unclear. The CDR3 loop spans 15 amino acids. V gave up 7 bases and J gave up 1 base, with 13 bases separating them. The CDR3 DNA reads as TGTGCCAGCACCCACGGCGGCAGGAACACCGGGGAGCTGTTTTTT. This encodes CASTHGGRNTGELFF.

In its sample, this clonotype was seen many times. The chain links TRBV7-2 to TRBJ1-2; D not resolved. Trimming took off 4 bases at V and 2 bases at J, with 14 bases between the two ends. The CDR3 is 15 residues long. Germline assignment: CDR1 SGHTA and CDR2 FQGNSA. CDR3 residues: CASSSYPTENYGYTF. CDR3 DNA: TGTGCCAGCAGCTCCTACCCGACTGAAAACTATGGCTACACCTTC.

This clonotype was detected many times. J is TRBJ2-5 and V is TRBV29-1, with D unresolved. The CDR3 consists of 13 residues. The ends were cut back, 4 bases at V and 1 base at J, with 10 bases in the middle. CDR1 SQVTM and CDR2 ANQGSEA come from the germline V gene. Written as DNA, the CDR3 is TGCAGCGTTGGAGCCCGGGTCCAAGAGACCCAGTACTTC. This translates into CSVGARVQETQYF.

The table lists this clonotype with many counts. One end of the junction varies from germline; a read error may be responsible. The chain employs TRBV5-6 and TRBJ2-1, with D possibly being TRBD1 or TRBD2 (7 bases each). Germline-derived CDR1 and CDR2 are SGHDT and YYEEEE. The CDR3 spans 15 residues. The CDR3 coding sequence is TGTGCCAGCAGTTTGGGAGGGGGCGCAGGCAATGAGCAGTTCTTC. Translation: CASSLGGGAGNEQFF.

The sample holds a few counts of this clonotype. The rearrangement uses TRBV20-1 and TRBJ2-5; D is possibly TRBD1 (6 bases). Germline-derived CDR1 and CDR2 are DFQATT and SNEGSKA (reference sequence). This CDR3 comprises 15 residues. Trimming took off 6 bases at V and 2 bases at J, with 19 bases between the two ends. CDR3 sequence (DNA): TGCAGTGCCGACCCAATCGGGACACTTCAAGAGACCCAGTACTTC. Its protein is CSADPIGTLQETQYF.

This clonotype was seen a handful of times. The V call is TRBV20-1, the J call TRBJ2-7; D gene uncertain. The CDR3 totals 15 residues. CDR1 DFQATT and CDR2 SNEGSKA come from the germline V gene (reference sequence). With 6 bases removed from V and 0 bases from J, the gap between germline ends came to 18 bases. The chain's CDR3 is CSALPPLQSSYEQYF. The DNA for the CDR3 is TGCAGTGCCCTCCCCCCCCTACAGAGCTCCTACGAGCAGTACTTC.

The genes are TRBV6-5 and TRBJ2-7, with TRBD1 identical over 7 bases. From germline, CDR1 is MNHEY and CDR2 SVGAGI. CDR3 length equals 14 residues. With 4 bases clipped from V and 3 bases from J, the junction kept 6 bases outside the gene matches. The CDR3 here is CASSSTGTIYEQYF. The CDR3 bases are TGTGCCAGCAGTTCGACAGGGACCATCTACGAGCAGTACTTC.

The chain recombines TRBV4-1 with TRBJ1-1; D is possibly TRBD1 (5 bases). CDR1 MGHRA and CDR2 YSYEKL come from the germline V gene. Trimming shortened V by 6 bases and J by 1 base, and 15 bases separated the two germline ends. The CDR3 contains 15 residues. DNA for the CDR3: TGCGCCAGCAGGGGACTTTCGGCCAGGAACACTGAAGCTTTCTTT. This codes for CASRGLSARNTEAFF.

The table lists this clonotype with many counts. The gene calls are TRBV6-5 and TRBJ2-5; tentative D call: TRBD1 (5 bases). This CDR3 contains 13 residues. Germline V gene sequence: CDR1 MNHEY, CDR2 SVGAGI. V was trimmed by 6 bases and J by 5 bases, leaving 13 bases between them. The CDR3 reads CASRYRLRETQYF. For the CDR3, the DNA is TGTGCCAGCAGGTACAGGCTTCGGGAGACCCAGTACTTC.

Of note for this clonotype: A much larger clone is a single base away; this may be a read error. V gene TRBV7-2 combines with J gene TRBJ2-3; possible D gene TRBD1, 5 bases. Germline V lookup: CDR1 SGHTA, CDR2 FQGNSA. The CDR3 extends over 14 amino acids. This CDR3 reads CASSLAQDAGTRYF. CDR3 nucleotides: TGTGCCAGCAGCTTAGCACAGGACGCTGGTACGCGGTATTTT.

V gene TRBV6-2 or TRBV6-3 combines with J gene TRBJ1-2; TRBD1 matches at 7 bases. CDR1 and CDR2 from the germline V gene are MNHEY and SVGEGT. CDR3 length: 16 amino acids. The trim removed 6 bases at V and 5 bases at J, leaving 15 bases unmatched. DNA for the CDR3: TGTGCCAGCAGGCTGGGCAACACGGGCAGGGGGTATGGCTACACCTTC. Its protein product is CASRLGNTGRGYGYTF.

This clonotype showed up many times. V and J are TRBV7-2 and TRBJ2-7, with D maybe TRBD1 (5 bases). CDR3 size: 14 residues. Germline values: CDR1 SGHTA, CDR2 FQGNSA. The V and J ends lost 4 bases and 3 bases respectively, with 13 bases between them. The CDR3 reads CASSSNWGFYEQYF. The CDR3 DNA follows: TGTGCCAGCAGCTCCAATTGGGGCTTCTACGAGCAGTACTTC.